Below are 26 T cell receptor beta chains sequenced from a single sample in a study of T cell responses to AZD1222 COVID-19 vaccine. Measured with immunoSEQ multiplex PCR; TCRdb has only the in-frame clones, and not every one. The data hold under 150,000 clones, with about 88% observed a single time. Sequencing used peripheral blood, obtained on day 0 of AZD1222 vaccination. The source is an adult in good health.

V usage is TRBV2 and J usage is TRBJ2-3; D perhaps matches TRBD2 (7 bases). Looked up from germline, CDR1 is SNHLY and CDR2 is FYNNEI. V was cut by 2 bases and J by 4 bases, with 13 bases left in between. The CDR3 totals 15 residues. DNA for the CDR3: TGTGCCAGCAGTGAATTGGGGGGGCCGGCAGATACGCAGTATTTT. Translation: CASSELGGPADTQYF.

This rearrangement joins TRBV6-1 to TRBJ2-4; D tentatively reads TRBD1 or TRBD2 (5 bases each). V was trimmed by 2 bases and J by 2 bases, leaving 19 bases between them. Germline CDR1 is MNHNS and CDR2 is SASEGT. This CDR3 spans 18 amino acids. For the CDR3, the DNA is TGTGCCAGCAGTGAAAAGTGGGAGAGGGGATTTCCCAAAAACATTCAGTACTTC. Its protein product is CASSEKWERGFPKNIQYF.

The CDR3 is CASSPFGLAGSTDTQYF. CDR3 bases: TGCGCCAGCAGCCCCTTCGGCTTAGCGGGAAGCACAGATACGCAGTATTTT. This chain joins TRBV5-1 and TRBJ2-3; the match to TRBD2 covers 8 bases. CDR1 and CDR2 from the germline V gene are SGHRS and YFSETQ. CDR3 length: 17 residues. Losses at the gene ends were 4 bases for V and 0 bases for J; bases not matched to a gene: 10.

The chain couples TRBV5-6 to TRBJ1-5; D might be TRBD1 (6 bases). Germline-derived CDR1 and CDR2 are SGHDT and YYEEEE. The CDR3 loop spans 15 amino acids. V dropped 1 base and J dropped 5 bases, with 13 bases sitting between them. Here the CDR3 reads CASSLQGQEDQPQHF. In DNA form, the CDR3 reads TGTGCCAGCAGCTTGCAGGGGCAAGAAGATCAGCCCCAGCATTTT.

This clone was observed a handful of times. The chain combines TRBV14 with TRBJ1-1; D perhaps matches TRBD1 (6 bases). CDR3 size: 15 residues. Trimming pared 0 bases from V and 2 bases from J, leaving 10 bases between. Germline loops: CDR1 SGHDN, CDR2 FVKESK. The CDR3 loop reads CASSQEGGGNTEAFF. CDR3 DNA sequence: TGTGCCAGCAGCCAAGAAGGAGGGGGAAACACTGAAGCTTTCTTT.

The gene calls are TRBV11-2 and TRBJ2-5, with TRBD1 matching over 9 bases. V lost 6 bases to trimming and J lost 10 bases; unmatched junction nucleotides: 9. The CDR3 contains 13 residues. The germline gives CDR1 SGHAT, CDR2 FQNNGV. This CDR3 is CASSSTGGGGQYF. The CDR3 DNA is TGTGCCAGCAGTTCCACAGGGGGCGGGGGCCAGTACTTC. The whole variable domain, remainder taken from reference TRBV11-2 and TRBJ2-5, is EAGVAQSPRYKIIEKRQSVAFWCNPISGHATLYWYQQILGQGPKLLIQFQNNGVVDDSQLPKDRFSAERLKGVDSTLKIQPAKLEDSAVYLCASSSTGGGGQYFGPGTRLLVL.

This clone has only a few counts. The rearrangement uses TRBV30 and TRBJ2-7, with D hard to call. The V end was cut by 2 bases, the J end by 2 bases, with 10 bases between. This CDR3 is built from 13 residues. Looked up from germline, CDR1 is GTSNPN and CDR2 is SVGIG (reference sequence). The CDR3 coding sequence is TGTGCCTGGAGTAGGGTACCTGCCTACGAGCAGTACTTC. Translated: CAWSRVPAYEQYF. The variable domain in full, completed from reference TRBV30 and TRBJ2-7, reads SQTIHQWPATLVQPVGSPLSLECTVEGTSNPNLYWYRQAAGRGLQLLFYSVGIGQISSEVPQNLSASRPQDRQFILSSKKLLLSDSGFYLCAWSRVPAYEQYFGPGTRLTVT.

The sample holds one count of this clone. V and J are TRBV7-3 and TRBJ2-7, with 7 bases identical to TRBD2. Germline V CDR1 and CDR2: SGHTA, FQGTGA. The CDR3 loop spans 15 amino acids. Unmatched junction bases numbered 7, after V lost 3 bases and J lost 2 bases. This CDR3 is CASSLGAGTAYEQYF. CDR3 nucleotide sequence: TGTGCCAGCAGCTTGGGAGCGGGAACAGCCTACGAGCAGTACTTC.

The chain combines TRBV11-3 with TRBJ1-1; weak D call: TRBD1 (5 bases). CDR3 length equals 12 residues. Trimming removed 5 bases from V and 3 bases from J, with 7 bases in between. Germline lookup yields CDR1 SGHNT and CDR2 YENEEA. Written as DNA, the CDR3 is TGTGCCAGCAGCCGGGGGGACACTGAAGCTTTCTTT. Encoded protein: CASSRGDTEAFF.

The V gene is TRBV6-4, the J gene TRBJ2-2; a possible D gene is TRBD2 (5 bases). The CDR3 is made up of 15 amino acids. V lost 2 bases and J 4 bases, leaving 11 bases between the germline ends. Germline CDR1 reads MRHNA; CDR2 reads SNTAGT. This CDR3 reads CASSDGAETTGELFF. The CDR3 DNA is TGTGCCAGCAGTGACGGAGCGGAGACCACCGGGGAGCTGTTTTTT.

The count of this clone is one. V usage is TRBV10-3 and J usage is TRBJ2-1, with 7 bases lining up with TRBD1. The CDR3 covers 13 residues. V lost 7 bases and J lost 9; bases outside the gene matches: 9. CDR1 is ENHRY, CDR2 SYGVKD, per germline. The CDR3 coding sequence is TGTGCCATCACCCTAGACAGGGCTGGTGAGCAGTTCTTC. This codes for CAITLDRAGEQFF.

This sequence joins TRBV30 and TRBJ2-3; D not certain. The V and J ends lost 8 bases and 1 base respectively, with 10 bases between them. The CDR3 spans 12 residues. CDR1 is GTSNPN and CDR2 is SVGIG in the germline V gene (reference sequence). CDR3 residues: CALEPGTDTQYF. In DNA, the CDR3 is TGTGCCCTGGAGCCAGGCACAGATACGCAGTATTTT.

The CDR3 spells CASSLLWRNTEAFF. Here the CDR3 DNA reads TGTGCCAGCAGCTTGCTGTGGAGGAACACTGAAGCTTTCTTT. V and J are TRBV5-5 and TRBJ1-1, with no clear D. The CDR3 sequence is 14 residues long. CDR1 and CDR2 from the germline V gene are SGHKS and YYEKEE (reference sequence). The V end lost 1 base, the J end lost 1 base, and 8 bases lay between the germline ends. The variable domain in full, with the rest retrieved from reference TRBV5-5 and TRBJ1-1, is DAGVTQSPTHLIKTRGQQVTLRCSPISGHKSVSWYQQVLGQGPQFIFQYYEKEERGRGNFPDRFSARQFPNYSSELNVNALLLGDSALYLCASSLLWRNTEAFFGQGTRLTVV.

The J gene is TRBJ2-2, the V gene TRBV5-1, with D hard to call. Trimming shortened V by 1 base and J by 4 bases, and 11 bases separated the two germline ends. The CDR3 is 15 residues long. The germline V gene has CDR1 SGHRS and CDR2 YFSETQ. In DNA form, the CDR3 reads TGCGCCAGCAGCTTGACCGTTGCGTTCACCGGGGAGCTGTTTTTT. Protein: CASSLTVAFTGELFF.

This sequence joins TRBV28 and TRBJ2-7; D remains ambiguous. The V end was cut by 6 bases, the J end by 5 bases, with 14 bases between. The CDR3 is made up of 13 amino acids. Germline V gene lookup returns CDR1 MDHEN and CDR2 SYDVKM. For the CDR3, the DNA is TGTGCCAGCAGACTCCGGGTTGGCCACGAGCAGTACTTC. Protein: CASRLRVGHEQYF.

This chain joins TRBV28 and TRBJ1-5; possibly TRBD1 for D (6 bases). The CDR3 contains 15 residues. The V gene's germline CDR1 is MDHEN and CDR2 SYDVKM. V dropped 7 bases and J dropped 7 bases, with 20 bases sitting between them. The CDR3 reads CASTPSGRGDQPQHF. The CDR3 DNA follows: TGTGCCAGCACCCCCTCGGGCAGGGGCGACCAGCCCCAGCATTTT.

The chain carries TRBV28 and TRBJ2-2; D unresolved. The V and J ends lost 6 bases and 1 base respectively, with 15 bases between them. Germline CDR1 MDHEN, CDR2 SYDVKM. The CDR3 loop spans 16 amino acids. CDR3 region: CASSLPGRGNTGELFF. CDR3 DNA: TGTGCCAGCAGCCTCCCAGGACGAGGGAACACCGGGGAGCTGTTTTTT.

This clone occurred once. The chain has TRBV11-2 and TRBJ2-3; 9 nucleotides line up with TRBD2. The length of the CDR3 is 17 residues. Germline lookup yields CDR1 SGHAT and CDR2 FQNNGV. J was trimmed by 5 bases and V by 5 bases; bases with no gene match: 14. As DNA, the CDR3 is TGTGCCAGCAGCCCTCTCATCGGGCGGGGGGGAAGAGATACGCAGTATTTT. It translates to CASSPLIGRGGRDTQYF.

A remark on this clone: Relative to the germline gene, one junction end is altered; a read error may explain this. The CDR3 DNA reads TGTGCCAGCAATTTAGTAGGCGGTTATAGCAATCAGCCCCAGCATTTT. Protein sequence: CASNLVGGYSNQPQHF. The chain has TRBV28 and TRBJ1-5, with D unclear. This CDR3 spans 16 amino acids. Germline V gene data show CDR1 as MDHEN and CDR2 as SYDVKM.

The chain couples TRBV5-1 to TRBJ2-1; D is possibly TRBD2 (5 bases). V was shortened by 7 bases and J by 9 bases, with 23 bases between the two germline ends. Per germline, CDR1 SGHRS and CDR2 YFSETQ. The CDR3 length is 15 residues. The CDR3 bases are TGCGCCAGCGGCCAAAGTAATGTCGGAGGAACTGAGCAGTTCTTC. This translates into CASGQSNVGGTEQFF.

In its sample, this clone was seen a few times. The V call is TRBV28, the J call TRBJ1-1; no reliable D call. The V and J ends lost 1 base and 11 bases respectively, with 11 bases between them. The CDR3 contains 12 residues. Germline values: CDR1 MDHEN, CDR2 SYDVKM. The CDR3 sequence is CASSLLTQGAFF. CDR3 in DNA: TGTGCCAGCAGTTTATTAACCCAAGGGGCTTTCTTT. Based on the CDR3 plus reference TRBV28 and TRBJ1-1, the full variable domain is DVKVTQSSRYLVKRTGEKVFLECVQDMDHENMFWYRQDPGLGLRLIYFSYDVKMKEKGDIPEGYSVSREKKERFSLILESASTNQTSMYLCASSLLTQGAFFGQGTRLTVV.

V is TRBV19 and J is TRBJ2-1, with 14 bases that match TRBD2. Losses at the gene ends were 1 base for V and 0 bases for J; bases not matched to a gene: 17. CDR1 and CDR2 (germline): LNHDA, SQIVND (reference sequence). The CDR3 covers 23 residues. This CDR3 reads CASSIGGLAGGGREVSSYNEQFF. The CDR3 DNA sequence: TGTGCCAGTAGTATAGGTGGACTAGCGGGAGGAGGTCGGGAAGTCAGCTCCTACAATGAGCAGTTCTTC.

V and J are TRBV27 and TRBJ1-6; a possible D gene is TRBD1 (5 bases). The CDR3 extends over 16 amino acids. V was trimmed by 4 bases and J by 1 base, leaving 11 bases between them. The germline V gene has CDR1 MNHEY and CDR2 SMNVEV (reference sequence). The CDR3 reads CASSSQGLSYNSPLHF. DNA for the CDR3: TGTGCCAGCAGTTCCCAGGGCCTATCCTATAATTCACCCCTCCACTTT.

J is TRBJ2-2 and V is TRBV5-4; no clear D. The CDR3 loop spans 16 amino acids. Trimming pared 2 bases from V and 2 bases from J, leaving 13 bases between. The germline gives CDR1 SGHNT, CDR2 YYREEE (reference sequence). The CDR3, as DNA: TGTGCCAGCAGCTTCAAGTTCCTGGGAAACACCGGGGAGCTGTTTTTT. Residues: CASSFKFLGNTGELFF.

The rearrangement links TRBV5-1 to TRBJ1-1; D unresolved. V lost 5 bases, J lost 1 base, and 15 bases lay in between. The CDR3 extends over 15 amino acids. Germline CDR1 reads SGHRS; CDR2 reads YFSETQ. The CDR3: CASRDRGRENTEAFF. For the CDR3, the DNA is TGCGCCAGCAGGGATCGAGGGAGGGAGAACACTGAAGCTTTCTTT.

The genes are TRBV28 and TRBJ2-7; 8 positions agree with TRBD2. Germline-derived CDR1 and CDR2 are MDHEN and SYDVKM. This CDR3 region has 15 residues. Germline trimming cut 7 bases from V and 5 bases from J; bases unmatched to any gene: 13. The CDR3 DNA follows: TGTGCCAGCACCGCGGCGCGGGGGGCCGACCACGAGCAGTACTTC. Translation: CASTAARGADHEQYF.